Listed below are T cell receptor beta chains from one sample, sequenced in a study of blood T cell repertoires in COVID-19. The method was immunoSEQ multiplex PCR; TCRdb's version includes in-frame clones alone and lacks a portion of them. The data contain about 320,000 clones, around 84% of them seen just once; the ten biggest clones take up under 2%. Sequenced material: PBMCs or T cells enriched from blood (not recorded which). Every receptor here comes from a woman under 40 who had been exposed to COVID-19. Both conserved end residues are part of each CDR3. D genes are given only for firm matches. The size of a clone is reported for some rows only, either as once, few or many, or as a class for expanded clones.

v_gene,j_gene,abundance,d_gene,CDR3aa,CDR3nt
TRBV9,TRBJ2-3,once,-,CASSVEGGSTDTQYF,TGTGCCAGCAGCGTAGAAGGGGGTAGCACAGATACGCAGTATTTT
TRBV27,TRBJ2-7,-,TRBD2,CASSLGGEGYEQYF,TGTGCCAGCAGTTTAGGAGGGGAGGGCTACGAGCAGTACTTC
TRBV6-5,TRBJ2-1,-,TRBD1,CASRPGQGLDEQFF,TGTGCCAGCAGACCGGGACAGGGTTTGGATGAGCAGTTCTTC
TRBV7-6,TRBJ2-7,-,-,CASSLDNYEQYF,TGTGCCAGCAGCCTAGACAACTACGAGCAGTACTTC
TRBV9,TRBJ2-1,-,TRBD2,CASSVDDGRIIRRNEQFF,TGTGCCAGCAGCGTAGATGACGGGAGGATCATCAGGCGCAATGAGCAGTTCTTC
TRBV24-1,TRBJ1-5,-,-,CATSPQGLNQPQHF,TGTGCCACCAGTCCGCAGGGACTCAATCAGCCCCAGCATTTT
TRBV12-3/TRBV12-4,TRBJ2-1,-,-,CASTLLRGNEQFF,TGTGCCAGCACCCTTCTTAGAGGGAATGAGCAGTTCTTC
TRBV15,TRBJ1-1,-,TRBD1,CATSRGQGALLRNTEAFF,TGTGCCACCAGCAGAGGACAGGGGGCCCTATTAAGGAACACTGAAGCTTTCTTT
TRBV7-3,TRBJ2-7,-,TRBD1,CASSLTGQGAQEQYF,TGTGCCAGCAGCTTAACAGGACAGGGGGCGCAGGAGCAGTACTTC
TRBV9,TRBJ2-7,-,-,CASSVRPGGQSIGYEQYF,TGTGCCAGCAGCGTGAGGCCGGGGGGCCAATCGATAGGCTACGAGCAGTACTTC
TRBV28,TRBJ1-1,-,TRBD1,CASTDRGSKSYAEAFF,TGTGCCAGCACCGACAGGGGCAGTAAGTCCTACGCTGAAGCTTTCTTT
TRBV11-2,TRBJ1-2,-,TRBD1,CASSTGAGYGYTF,TGTGCCAGCAGCACAGGGGCTGGCTATGGCTACACCTTC
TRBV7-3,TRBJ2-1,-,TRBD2,CASSLTGGALNEQFF,TGTGCCAGCAGCTTAACCGGGGGGGCCTTAAATGAGCAGTTCTTC
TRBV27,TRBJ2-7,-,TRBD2,CASSPIAGGGVEQYF,TGTGCCAGCAGTCCAATAGCGGGAGGGGGTGTCGAGCAGTACTTC
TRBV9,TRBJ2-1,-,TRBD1,CASSALDRDGNEQFF,TGTGCCAGCAGCGCTTTGGACAGGGATGGCAATGAGCAGTTCTTC
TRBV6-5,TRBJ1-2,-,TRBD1,CASSPGQGGGYTF,TGTGCCAGCAGCCCCGGACAGGGAGGTGGCTACACCTTC
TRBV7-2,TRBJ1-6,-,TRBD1,CASSLTGVNSPLHF,TGTGCCAGCAGCCTCACAGGGGTGAATTCACCCCTCCACTTT
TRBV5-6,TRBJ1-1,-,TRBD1,CASGRDRGYTEAFF,TGTGCCAGCGGGAGGGACAGGGGCTATACTGAAGCTTTCTTT
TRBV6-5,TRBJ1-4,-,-,CASSPQGVDEKLFF,TGTGCCAGCAGCCCACAGGGAGTAGATGAAAAACTGTTTTTT
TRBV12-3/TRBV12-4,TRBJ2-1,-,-,CASSDSRNEQFF,TGTGCCAGCAGCGATAGTCGGAATGAGCAGTTCTTC
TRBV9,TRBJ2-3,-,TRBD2,CASSVEGSGGASPDTQYF,TGTGCCAGCAGCGTAGAGGGTAGCGGGGGGGCATCCCCAGATACGCAGTATTTT
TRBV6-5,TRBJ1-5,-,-,CASSYGSGAGQPQHF,TGTGCCAGCAGTTACGGTTCAGGGGCGGGTCAGCCCCAGCATTTT
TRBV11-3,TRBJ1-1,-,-,CASSSGGEAFF,TGTGCCAGCAGCTCGGGAGGCGAAGCTTTCTTT
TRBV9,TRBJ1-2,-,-,CASSVRTSAGYGYTF,TGTGCCAGCAGCGTTCGGACGTCGGCGGGCTATGGCTACACCTTC
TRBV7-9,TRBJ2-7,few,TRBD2,CASSFPSGEGQYEQYF,TGTGCCAGCAGCTTCCCTTCGGGGGAGGGCCAGTACGAGCAGTACTTC
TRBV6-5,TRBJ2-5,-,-,CASSRGETQYF,TGTGCCAGCAGTCGGGGAGAGACCCAGTACTTC
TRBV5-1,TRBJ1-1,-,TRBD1,CASSLPGQRNTEAFF,TGCGCCAGCAGCCTACCGGGACAGAGGAACACTGAAGCTTTCTTT
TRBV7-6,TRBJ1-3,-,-,CASSETPDVAGGNTIYF,TGTGCCAGCAGCGAGACGCCGGACGTCGCGGGGGGAAACACCATATATTTT
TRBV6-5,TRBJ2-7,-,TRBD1,CASSSGTGGAYEQYF,TGTGCCAGCAGCTCCGGGACAGGGGGCGCGTATGAGCAGTACTTC
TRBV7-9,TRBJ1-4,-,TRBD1,CASSWTGLATNEKLFF,TGTGCCAGCAGCTGGACAGGCCTTGCAACTAATGAAAAACTGTTTTTT
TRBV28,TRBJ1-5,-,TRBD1,CASSGQAGQPQHF,TGTGCCAGCAGTGGACAGGCGGGTCAGCCCCAGCATTTT
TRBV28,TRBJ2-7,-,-,CATHTIFGGRSYEQYF,TGTGCCACTCACACCATTTTCGGGGGGCGCTCCTACGAGCAGTACTTC
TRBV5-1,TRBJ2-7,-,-,CASSVIVTSGSYEQYF,TGCGCCAGCAGCGTCATAGTGACCAGCGGTTCCTACGAGCAGTACTTC
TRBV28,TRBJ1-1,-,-,CASSLGQGNMNTEAFF,TGTGCCAGCAGTTTAGGCCAGGGGAATATGAACACTGAAGCTTTCTTT
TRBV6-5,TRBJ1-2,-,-,CASSYLRGYGYTF,TGTGCCAGCAGTTACCTCAGGGGCTATGGCTACACCTTC
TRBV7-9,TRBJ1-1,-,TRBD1,CASSRTGATEAFF,TGTGCCAGCAGCCGAACAGGGGCCACTGAAGCTTTCTTT
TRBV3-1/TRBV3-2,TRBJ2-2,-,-,CASSQDKAWRGNTGELFF,TGTGCCAGCAGCCAAGATAAGGCGTGGAGGGGTAACACCGGGGAGCTGTTTTTT